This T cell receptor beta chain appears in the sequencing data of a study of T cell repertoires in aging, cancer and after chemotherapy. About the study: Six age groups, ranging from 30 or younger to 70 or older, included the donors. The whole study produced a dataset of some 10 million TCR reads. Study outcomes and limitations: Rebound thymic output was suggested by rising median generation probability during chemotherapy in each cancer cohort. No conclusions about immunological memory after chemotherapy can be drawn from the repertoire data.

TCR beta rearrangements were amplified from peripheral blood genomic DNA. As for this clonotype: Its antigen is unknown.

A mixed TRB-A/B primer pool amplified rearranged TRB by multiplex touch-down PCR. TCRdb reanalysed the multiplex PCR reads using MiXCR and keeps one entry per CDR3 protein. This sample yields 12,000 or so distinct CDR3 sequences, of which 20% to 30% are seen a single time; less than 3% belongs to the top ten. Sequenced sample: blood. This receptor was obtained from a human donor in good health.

CDR3 region: CASSLGQGYQETQYF. The CDR3 DNA reads as TGCGCCAGCAGCTTGGGACAGGGGTACCAAGAGACCCAGTACTTC. V gene TRBV5-1 combines with J gene TRBJ2-5; TRBD1 matches at 8 bases. There are 15 residues in the CDR3. V gave up 0 bases and J gave up 0 bases; unmatched junction bases: 1. CDR1 and CDR2 from the germline V gene are SGHRS and YFSETQ.